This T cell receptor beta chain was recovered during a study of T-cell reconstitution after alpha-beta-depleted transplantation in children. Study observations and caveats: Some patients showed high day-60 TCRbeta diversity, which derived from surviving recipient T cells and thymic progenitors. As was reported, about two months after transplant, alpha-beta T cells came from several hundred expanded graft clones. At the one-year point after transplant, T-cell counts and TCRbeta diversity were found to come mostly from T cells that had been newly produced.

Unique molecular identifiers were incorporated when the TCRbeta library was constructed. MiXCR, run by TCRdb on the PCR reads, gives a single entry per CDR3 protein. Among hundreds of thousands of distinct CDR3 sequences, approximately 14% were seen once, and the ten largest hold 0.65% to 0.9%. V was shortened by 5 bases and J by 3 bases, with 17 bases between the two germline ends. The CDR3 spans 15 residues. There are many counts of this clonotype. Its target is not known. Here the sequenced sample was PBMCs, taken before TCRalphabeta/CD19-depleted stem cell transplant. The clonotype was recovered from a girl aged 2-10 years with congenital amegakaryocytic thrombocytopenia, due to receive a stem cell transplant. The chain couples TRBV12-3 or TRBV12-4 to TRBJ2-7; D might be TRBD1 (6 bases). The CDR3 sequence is CASSLSLLGHYEQYF. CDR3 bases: TGTGCCAGCAGTCTCTCCCTTCTGGGACACTACGAGCAGTACTTC.